This paragraph covers one T cell receptor (beta chain) sequence. Its antigen remains unidentified. The junction had 9 bases not matched to a gene; V was cut back by 6 bases and J by 4 bases. This CDR3 comprises 14 residues. Germline values: CDR1 MGHDK, CDR2 SYGVNS. This entry comes from a study of cytomegalovirus exposure and HLA in healthy donors. PCR employed 60 Vbeta and 13 Jbeta primers. Sequenced by immunoSEQ multiplex PCR; TCRdb stores in-frame clones only, minus some. Found here are 150,000 to 200,000 clones, roughly 65% of them singletons; the top ten hold 3.5% to 5%. General observations from the study: Common viral pathogens (according to a later analysis) appeared linked to several of the most significant clusters.

The sample taken for sequencing was PBMCs. The chain uses TRBV25-1 and TRBJ2-7; 7 nucleotides agree with TRBD2. The receptor's source is a woman between 18 and 29 years old in good health and CMV-seropositive. CDR3 sequence (DNA): TGTGCCAGCAGGGATTCCGGGAGGAAGTACGAGCAGTACTTC. Translated, it gives CASRDSGRKYEQYF.